This T cell receptor (beta chain) is drawn from a study of PD-L1 blockade in urothelial cancer. Regarding time point: pretreatment peripheral blood. V lost 4 bases to trimming and J lost 2 bases, with 12 bases between them. CDR3 length: 15 amino acids. Looked up from germline, CDR1 is MDHEN and CDR2 is SYDVKM. The repertoire was sequenced with immunoSEQ multiplex PCR; TCRdb's copy has only in-frame clones and lacks some. This table holds roughly 51,000 clones, about four fifths found once. The source was PBMCs, collected around atezolizumab (anti-PD-L1) treatment. This chain joins TRBV28 and TRBJ2-1; D is possibly TRBD1 (6 bases). The source of this sequence is a man between 65 and 80 years old with urothelial cancer. The CDR3 nucleotides read TGTGCCAGCAGTTCAGGACAGCCGACCTACAATGAGCAGTTCTTC. The encoded protein is CASSSGQPTYNEQFF.